The 30 T cell receptor beta chains given below trace back to one sample, sequenced in a study of CD8 T cells in Susac syndrome. Reverse transcription of roughly 0.45 to 1 ug RNA was performed with random hexamers. TCRdb fed the immunoSEQ multiplex PCR reads into MiXCR, producing one record per CDR3 protein. The sample has 80,000 to 90,000 distinct CDR3 sequences, over 80% seen once. The sequencing input was CD8+ T cells from PBMCs. Receptor source: a human donor in good health.

The gene calls are TRBV14 and TRBJ1-1; D gene ambiguous. Trimming took off 2 bases at V and 4 bases at J, with 5 bases between the two ends. The CDR3 contains 12 residues. Looked up from germline, CDR1 is SGHDN and CDR2 is FVKESK. The CDR3 nucleotides read TGTGCCAGCAGCCAATGGACCACTGAAGCTTTCTTT. It codes for CASSQWTTEAFF.

The V call is TRBV29-1, the J call TRBJ1-1; D ambiguous. Germline CDR1 reads SQVTM; CDR2 reads ANQGSEA. The CDR3 spans 13 residues. The V end was cut by 3 bases, the J end by 0 bases, with 8 bases between. The CDR3 DNA reads as TGCAGCGTTGATATCGAAGTGAACACTGAAGCTTTCTTT. It translates to CSVDIEVNTEAFF.

The CDR3 DNA is TGCAGCGTGGAGGTGGGCACTGAAGCTTTCTTT. It encodes CSVEVGTEAFF. The J gene is TRBJ1-1, the V gene TRBV29-1; D uncertain. Per germline, CDR1 SQVTM and CDR2 ANQGSEA. V shed 6 bases and J shed 4 bases, with 9 bases lying between them. The CDR3 is 11 amino acids.

The rearrangement links TRBV7-6 to TRBJ2-1; the D gene could be TRBD1 or TRBD2 (5 bases each). The CDR3 extends over 16 amino acids. V was shortened by 3 bases and J by 4 bases, with 16 bases between the two germline ends. Germline V lookup: CDR1 SGHVS, CDR2 FNYEAQ. The CDR3 DNA reads TGTGCCAGCAGCTTTGAGACGGGGCCGCGGTACAATGAGCAGTTCTTC. Its protein is CASSFETGPRYNEQFF.

This chain joins TRBV6-5 and TRBJ1-2; tentative D call: TRBD1 (6 bases). CDR3 length: 13 residues. V lost 4 bases and J 8 bases, leaving 14 bases between the germline ends. CDR1 MNHEY and CDR2 SVGAGI come from the germline V gene. The CDR3 loop is CASSSLQGSGYTF. CDR3 DNA sequence: TGTGCCAGCAGTTCCCTACAGGGTTCCGGCTACACCTTC.

This chain links TRBV2 with TRBJ1-2; 7 bases are shared with TRBD1. Germline trimming cut 1 base from V and 4 bases from J; bases unmatched to any gene: 6. This CDR3 comprises 15 residues. Germline V gene data show CDR1 as SNHLY and CDR2 as FYNNEI. CDR3 DNA: TGTGCCAGCAGTGAAGGGACAGGATTCTTCTATGGCTACACCTTC. Its translation is CASSEGTGFFYGYTF.

The rearrangement links TRBV5-4 to TRBJ1-5; D remains ambiguous. The V and J ends lost 0 bases and 6 bases respectively, with 4 bases between them. Germline V gene sequence: CDR1 SGHNT, CDR2 YYREEE (reference sequence). This CDR3 spans 12 amino acids. In DNA, the CDR3 is TGTGCCAGCAGCTTGGAAGGTCAGCCCCAGCATTTT. Translated, it gives CASSLEGQPQHF.

The rearrangement links TRBV28 to TRBJ2-7; D is possibly TRBD1 or TRBD2 (5 bases each). Germline CDR1 reads MDHEN; CDR2 reads SYDVKM. V dropped 6 bases and J dropped 2 bases, with 17 bases sitting between them. The CDR3 extends over 15 amino acids. CDR3 coding DNA: TGTGCCAGCAGCCCCCAGGGCCGAGGGCCCTACGAGCAGTACTTC. Amino acids: CASSPQGRGPYEQYF.

The chain employs TRBV6-1 and TRBJ2-3; 7 bases agree with TRBD2. CDR3 length equals 14 residues. Germline V gene sequence: CDR1 MNHNS, CDR2 SASEGT. V was clipped by 2 bases and J by 6 bases; unmatched bases: 5. For the CDR3, the DNA is TGTGCCAGCAGTGAATGGGAGGGTGGGGATACGCAGTATTTT. Protein: CASSEWEGGDTQYF.

The chain couples TRBV20-1 to TRBJ2-7, with 12 nucleotides matching TRBD2. The CDR3 covers 15 residues. CDR1 is DFQATT and CDR2 is SNEGSKA in the germline V gene (reference sequence). Trimming cost V 3 bases and J 2 bases; bases outside gene matches: 5. The CDR3, as DNA: TGCAGTGCTAGCGAGACTAGCGGGGGCCCCTACGAGCAGTACTTC. This gives the protein CSASETSGGPYEQYF.

The chain links TRBV29-1 to TRBJ1-2; no clear D. Trimming shortened V by 4 bases and J by 5 bases, and 8 bases separated the two germline ends. The CDR3 spans 11 residues. CDR1 and CDR2 (germline): SQVTM, ANQGSEA. CDR3 sequence reads: CSVVTAYGYTF. The DNA for the CDR3 is TGCAGCGTTGTCACAGCTTATGGCTACACCTTC.

The chain employs TRBV5-8 and TRBJ1-2; the D is unclear. V gave up 0 bases and J gave up 5 bases, with 5 bases separating them. The CDR3 runs 12 residues. Germline CDR1 reads SGHTS; CDR2 reads YDEGEE. CDR3 DNA: TGTGCCAGCAGCTTGGTCGGATATGGCTACACCTTC. Its protein product is CASSLVGYGYTF.

This clonotype was detected once. This chain joins TRBV19 and TRBJ1-5; perhaps TRBD1 as D (6 bases). From germline, CDR1 is LNHDA and CDR2 SQIVND (reference sequence). The CDR3 spans 16 residues. The V end lost 6 bases, the J end lost 4 bases, and 19 bases lay between the germline ends. The CDR3 DNA reads TGTGCCAGTAGCAACCTACAGGGCAAGGGTAATCAGCCCCAGCATTTT. Amino acid sequence: CASSNLQGKGNQPQHF. Drawing the rest from reference TRBV19 and TRBJ1-5, the complete variable domain is DGGITQSPKYLFRKEGQNVTLSCEQNLNHDAMYWYRQDPGQGLRLIYYSQIVNDFQKGDIAEGYSVSREKKESFPLTVTSAQKNPTAFYLCASSNLQGKGNQPQHFGDGTRLSIL.

The chain employs TRBV7-8 and TRBJ1-1; D gene uncertain. The CDR3 is 11 residues long. The germline V gene encodes CDR1 SGHVS and CDR2 FQNEAQ. Trimming left V 5 bases short and J 6 bases short, with 7 bases between. The CDR3 bases are TGTGCCAGCAGCCATCGGGCTGAAGCTTTCTTT. Amino acids: CASSHRAEAFF.

The CDR3 here is CSVRRGAYNEQFF. The CDR3 nucleotides read TGCAGCGTTAGAAGGGGGGCCTACAATGAGCAGTTCTTC. The genes are TRBV29-1 and TRBJ2-1; the D call may be TRBD1 or TRBD2 (6 bases each). CDR3 size: 13 residues. Germline CDR1 is SQVTM and CDR2 is ANQGSEA. Between the trimmed V and J ends, which lost 5 bases and 2 bases, there was a span of 10 bases.

The chain combines TRBV2 with TRBJ2-3; D not resolved. Germline loops: CDR1 SNHLY, CDR2 FYNNEI. This CDR3 region has 13 residues. V was cut by 7 bases and J by 0 bases, with 8 bases left in between. CDR3 loop: CASTPGSTDTQYF. In DNA, the CDR3 is TGTGCCAGCACGCCCGGTAGCACAGATACGCAGTATTTT.

This chain connects TRBV12-3 or TRBV12-4 to TRBJ2-7, with 8 positions matching TRBD1. The CDR3 is made up of 15 amino acids. Losses at the gene ends were 6 bases for V and 5 bases for J; bases not matched to a gene: 12. This chain's CDR3 is CASRPTGGFENEQYF. CDR3 coding DNA: TGTGCCAGCAGGCCTACAGGGGGATTCGAGAACGAGCAGTACTTC.

The chain carries TRBV12-3 or TRBV12-4 and TRBJ1-4, with D uncertain. Trimming took 3 bases from V and 0 from J, leaving 5 bases between them. The CDR3 runs 14 residues. Here the CDR3 DNA reads TGTGCCAGCAGTTTTGAGGCAACTAATGAAAAACTGTTTTTT. Translation: CASSFEATNEKLFF.

This sequence joins TRBV5-6 and TRBJ2-1; 11 bases match TRBD2. This CDR3 contains 17 residues. The germline gives CDR1 SGHDT, CDR2 YYEEEE. Trimming took 3 bases from V and 6 from J; bases not matched to a gene: 11. As DNA, the CDR3 is TGTGCCAGCAGCTACGGGACTAGCGGAAAACTGCGCAATGAGCAGTTCTTC. Its protein is CASSYGTSGKLRNEQFF.

This clonotype was counted a single time. The rearrangement links TRBV4-1 to TRBJ1-6; D not resolved. Trimming left V 0 bases short and J 15 bases short, with 9 bases between. Per the germline V gene, CDR1 is MGHRA and CDR2 is YSYEKL. The CDR3 length is 12 residues. The CDR3 coding sequence is TGCGCCAGCAGCCAAGAAGGACGGCACCTCCACTTT. The encoded protein is CASSQEGRHLHF.

The V gene is TRBV18, the J gene TRBJ1-1; TRBD1 aligns across 8 bases. The V gene end was trimmed by 3 bases and the J gene end by 1 base; junction bases not matched to a gene: 7. Per germline, CDR1 KGHSH and CDR2 LQKENI. The CDR3 is 16 amino acids. The CDR3 loop reads CASSPTPDRENTEAFF. The CDR3 DNA is TGTGCCAGCTCACCTACGCCGGACAGGGAGAACACTGAAGCTTTCTTT.

J is TRBJ1-2 and V is TRBV7-9; D possibly corresponds to TRBD1 (5 bases). The V gene lost 5 bases and the J gene lost 2 bases, with 12 bases spanning the gap. The CDR3 is 14 amino acids. Germline V CDR1 and CDR2: SEHNR, FQNEAQ (reference sequence). The CDR3 DNA sequence: TGTGCCAGCAGCCTCCTGACAGACAACTATGGCTACACCTTC. Its protein is CASSLLTDNYGYTF.

This chain uses TRBV20-1 with TRBJ1-2; maybe TRBD1 (5 bases). The CDR3 totals 14 residues. V was shortened by 2 bases and J by 4 bases, with 14 bases between the two germline ends. Germline CDR1 is DFQATT and CDR2 is SNEGSKA (reference sequence). This CDR3 is CSARLLGVGYGYTF. In DNA, the CDR3 is TGCAGTGCTAGACTCCTAGGGGTTGGCTATGGCTACACCTTC.

The chain carries TRBV4-1 and TRBJ2-3; D remains ambiguous. Trimming pared 1 base from V and 6 bases from J, leaving 5 bases between. Germline V gene data show CDR1 as MGHRA and CDR2 as YSYEKL. CDR3 size: 12 residues. CDR3 DNA sequence: TGCGCCAGCAGCCAAGCTCAGGATACGCAGTATTTT. Protein sequence: CASSQAQDTQYF.

The chain employs TRBV19 and TRBJ1-2, with no clear D. This CDR3 is 16 amino acids long. CDR1 is LNHDA and CDR2 is SQIVND in the germline V gene (reference sequence). V was pared by 4 bases and J by 6 bases, with 21 bases between. The CDR3 reads CASSTRPNVGPDGYTF. As DNA, the CDR3 is TGTGCCAGTAGTACCCGTCCCAATGTAGGCCCGGATGGCTACACCTTC.

The rearrangement links TRBV3-1 to TRBJ2-2; TRBD2 might be the D (7 bases). The CDR3 extends over 14 amino acids. Germline lookup yields CDR1 LGHDT and CDR2 YNNKEL (reference sequence). The ends were cut back, 1 base at V and 9 bases at J, with 12 bases in the middle. Written as DNA, the CDR3 is TGTGCCAGCAGCCAAGTTCGGGGGGCATGGGAGCTGTTTTTT. Residues: CASSQVRGAWELFF.

The chain joins TRBV13 to TRBJ2-1; the D gene is possibly TRBD1 (6 bases). The CDR3 loop spans 14 amino acids. Trimming removed 8 bases from V and 9 bases from J, with 20 bases in between. Per germline, CDR1 PRHDT and CDR2 FYEKMQ (reference sequence). The CDR3 sequence is CASARDPQGREQFF. The CDR3 nucleotides are TGTGCCAGCGCTCGGGACCCCCAGGGGCGTGAGCAGTTCTTC. The whole variable domain, remainder taken from reference TRBV13 and TRBJ2-1, is AAGVIQSPRHLIKEKRETATLKCYPIPRHDTVYWYQQGPGQDPQFLISFYEKMQSDKGSIPDRFSAQQFSDYHSELNMSSLELGDSALYFCASARDPQGREQFFGPGTRLTVL.

The chain is built from TRBV27 and TRBJ2-7, with 9 bases lining up with TRBD1. The CDR3 contains 12 residues. Losses at the gene ends were 10 bases for V and 6 bases for J; bases not matched to a gene: 7. Germline loops: CDR1 MNHEY, CDR2 SMNVEV (reference sequence). CDR3 residues: CATSQGAGEQYF. CDR3 DNA: TGTGCCACCTCACAGGGGGCCGGCGAGCAGTACTTC.

The chain uses TRBV7-9 and TRBJ1-6; no clear D gene. V lost 10 bases, J lost 7 bases, and 17 bases lay in between. The CDR3 consists of 14 residues. From germline, CDR1 is SEHNR and CDR2 FQNEAQ (reference sequence). For the CDR3, the DNA is TGTGCCATTAACCTTAATAGGTTGAATTCACCCCTCCACTTT. It codes for CAINLNRLNSPLHF.

The J gene is TRBJ2-7, the V gene TRBV13; 7 bases match TRBD1. The CDR3 is made up of 17 amino acids. The V gene's germline CDR1 is PRHDT and CDR2 FYEKMQ (reference sequence). V dropped 4 bases and J dropped 3; count of bases not matched to a gene: 15. DNA of the CDR3: TGTGCCAGCAGCTCCTGGACAGGTCGAGCCGAGGGCTACGAGCAGTACTTC. Amino acids: CASSSWTGRAEGYEQYF.